This TCR beta chain was identified in a study of blood T cell repertoires in COVID-19. Germline-derived CDR1 and CDR2 are WSHSY and SAAADI. This CDR3 is built from 17 residues. Losses at the gene ends were 5 bases for V and 4 bases for J; bases not matched to a gene: 10. Libraries were prepared by immunoSEQ multiplex PCR; TCRdb keeps only in-frame clonotypes and omits some of them. This table has over 50,000 clones, 80% to 90% appearing once. The clonotype was recovered from a human donor in a cohort sampled during active COVID-19. This chain joins TRBV10-2 and TRBJ2-5; TRBD2 matches at 13 bases. The sequenced material came from peripheral blood. CDR3 protein: CASSRLAGGRRGETQYF. CDR3 bases: TGCGCCAGCAGTCGACTAGCGGGAGGCCGGAGGGGAGAGACCCAGTACTTC.